The 23 T cell receptor beta chains below all came from one sample that was sequenced in a study of control samples from healthy donors and cancer patients (dated by TCRdb to between 2020 and 2021). The library was prepared using the immunoSEQ multiplex PCR assay. The clones in this table, taken by TCRdb from immuneACCESS, are in-frame only. Not every clone is retained; where verified, under half of the shortfall comes from an unresolved V gene, and the cause of the rest is unknown. Across this sample there are about 110,000 clones, with 91% seen only once. The ten largest clonotypes hold less than 9.5% of the sample. Sequenced input: blood. The receptors were sampled from a woman between 18 and 29 years old in good health.

This chain joins TRBV21-1 and TRBJ1-2; TRBD1, the table's D call, was not compared with the DNA. TRBV21-1 is noted as a pseudogene. CDR3 size: 13 residues. The CDR3 nucleotides are TGTGCCAGCAGAAACAGGGGTGACTATGGCTACACCTTC. Translation: CASRNRGDYGYTF.

The chain couples TRBV24-1 to TRBJ2-2; weak D call: TRBD1 (5 bases). The CDR3 has 16 residues. Germline CDR1 reads KGHDR; CDR2 reads SFDVKD. V lost 1 base and J lost 0, with 8 bases in between. CDR3 DNA sequence: TGTGCCACCAGTGATTTAGGACATACGAACACCGGGGAGCTGTTTTTT. Translating gives CATSDLGHTNTGELFF.

This rearrangement joins TRBV9 to TRBJ2-3; 12 nucleotides agree with TRBD1. CDR3 length: 20 residues. From germline, CDR1 is SGDLS and CDR2 YYNGEE. The V segment lost 4 bases and the J segment 3 bases; nucleotides outside the gene matches: 18. CDR3 amino acids: CASSSGQRDRGRTVTDTQYF. The CDR3 DNA sequence: TGTGCCAGCAGCTCGGGACAAAGGGACAGGGGGCGAACTGTTACAGATACGCAGTATTTT.

The chain is built from TRBV7-3 and TRBJ2-1; TRBD1 might be the D (5 bases). The CDR3 covers 13 residues. Per germline, CDR1 SGHTA and CDR2 FQGTGA. The germline V and J ends were trimmed by 1 base and 9 bases, with 10 bases remaining between them. The CDR3 protein is CASSLMTDLEQFF. CDR3 nucleotides: TGTGCCAGCAGCTTAATGACAGATCTTGAGCAGTTCTTC. The variable domain in full, completed from reference TRBV7-3 and TRBJ2-1, reads GAGVSQTPSNKVTEKGKYVELRCDPISGHTALYWYRQSLGQGPEFLIYFQGTGAADDSGLPNDRFFAVRPEGSVSTLKIQRTERGDSAVYLCASSLMTDLEQFFGPGTRLTVL.

This rearrangement joins TRBV6-2 or TRBV6-3 to TRBJ2-3; TRBD1 matches 7 bases. This CDR3 has 14 amino acids. Germline V lookup: CDR1 MNHEY, CDR2 SVGEGT. The junction had 2 bases not matched to a gene; V was cut back by 4 bases and J by 1 base. The CDR3 here is CASSSTGGTDTQYF. The CDR3 DNA reads TGTGCCAGCAGTTCCACAGGGGGCACAGATACGCAGTATTTT.

This chain uses TRBV10-3 with TRBJ1-1, with D perhaps matching TRBD1 (5 bases). V was shortened by 10 bases and J by 4 bases, with 22 bases between the two germline ends. CDR1 and CDR2 from the germline V gene are ENHRY and SYGVKD. This CDR3 comprises 15 residues. The CDR3 protein is CATTIGALYGTEAFF. CDR3 in DNA: TGTGCCACCACGATTGGGGCCTTATATGGCACTGAAGCTTTCTTT.

The rearrangement links TRBV29-1 to TRBJ2-6, with D maybe TRBD2 (5 bases). Germline CDR1 reads SQVTM; CDR2 reads ANQGSEA. Trimming cost V 6 bases and J 0 bases, with 9 bases left between them. CDR3 length: 14 residues. CDR3 in amino acids: CSVGLYSGANVLTF. DNA for the CDR3: TGCAGCGTCGGACTGTACTCTGGGGCCAACGTCCTGACTTTC.

With respect to this clone: Germline and junction disagree at one end, which may indicate a read error. This chain connects TRBV7-3 to TRBJ1-2, with no clear D. The CDR3 consists of 16 residues. Germline V gives CDR1 SGHTA, CDR2 FQGTGA. The DNA for the CDR3 is TGTGCCAGCAGCCTAACCCCGGAGCCAGAATACTATGGCTACACCTTC. Amino acids: CASSLTPEPEYYGYTF.

The chain joins TRBV19 to TRBJ2-7, with TRBD1 as a possible D gene (6 bases). There are 14 residues in the CDR3. Germline V gene sequence: CDR1 LNHDA, CDR2 SQIVND (reference sequence). Trimming shortened V by 6 bases and J by 0 bases, and 12 bases separated the two germline ends. Here the CDR3 reads CASSLTGNSYEQYF. The CDR3 DNA reads as TGTGCCAGTAGCCTCACAGGGAACTCCTACGAGCAGTACTTC.

The rearrangement links TRBV2 to TRBJ2-7; D is perhaps TRBD1 (5 bases). Germline lookup yields CDR1 SNHLY and CDR2 FYNNEI. Trimming shortened V by 6 bases and J by 1 base, and 13 bases separated the two germline ends. This CDR3 contains 14 residues. The CDR3 DNA is TGTGCCAGCAGCCGACAGCTACCTTCCTACGAGCAGTACTTC. Amino acids: CASSRQLPSYEQYF.

V gene TRBV7-2 combines with J gene TRBJ2-2; no reliable D call. CDR3 length equals 13 residues. V gave up 2 bases and J gave up 3 bases, with 4 bases separating them. From germline, CDR1 is SGHTA and CDR2 FQGNSA. The CDR3, as DNA: TGTGCCAGCAGCTTAAGTTACACCGGGGAGCTGTTTTTT. Encoded protein: CASSLSYTGELFF. Drawing the rest from reference TRBV7-2 and TRBJ2-2, the complete variable domain is GAGVSQSPSNKVTEKGKDVELRCDPISGHTALYWYRQSLGQGLEFLIYFQGNSAPDKSGLPSDRFSAERTGGSVSTLTIQRTQQEDSAVYLCASSLSYTGELFFGEGSRLTVL.

DNA of the CDR3: TGTGCCAGCAGTTGGGGCGGGGGTGACACAGATACGCAGTATTTT. Its translation is CASSWGGGDTDTQYF. The J gene is TRBJ2-3, the V gene TRBV28, with 7 bases lining up with TRBD2. From germline, CDR1 is MDHEN and CDR2 SYDVKM. The length of the CDR3 is 15 residues. Trimming at V came to 4 bases and at J to 2 bases, leaving 6 bases not matched to a gene.

The chain couples TRBV6-2 or TRBV6-3 to TRBJ2-5; 7 positions match TRBD1. CDR1 is MNHEY, CDR2 SVGEGT, per germline. This CDR3 contains 15 residues. V dropped 5 bases and J dropped 2; count of bases not matched to a gene: 8. CDR3 DNA: TGTGCCAGCAGTCAATGGGACAGACTACAAGAGACCCAGTACTTC. Translation: CASSQWDRLQETQYF.

In its sample, this clone was seen once. The chain is built from TRBV18 and TRBJ2-5; D ambiguous. CDR1 and CDR2 (germline): KGHSH, LQKENI. Trimming removed 3 bases at V and 1 base at J, with 6 bases between. The CDR3 has 13 amino acids. For the CDR3, the DNA is TGTGCCAGCTCACCGGCCCCCCAAGAGACCCAGTACTTC. This gives the protein CASSPAPQETQYF.

The chain links TRBV24-1 to TRBJ1-5; D might be TRBD1 (5 bases). In germline, CDR1 is KGHDR, CDR2 SFDVKD. The ends were cut back, 4 bases at V and 3 bases at J, with 12 bases in the middle. This CDR3 has 15 amino acids. CDR3 region: CATSDTGANNQPQHF. In nucleotides, the CDR3 is TGTGCCACCAGTGACACCGGGGCCAACAATCAGCCCCAGCATTTT.

The chain uses TRBV9 and TRBJ2-6, with D unresolved. The CDR3 consists of 12 residues. V gave up 7 bases and J gave up 0 bases, with 2 bases separating them. Germline V CDR1 and CDR2: SGDLS, YYNGEE. Here the CDR3 DNA reads TGTGCCAGCTCCTCTGGGGCCAACGTCCTGACTTTC. It yields the protein CASSSGANVLTF.

The rearrangement uses TRBV28 and TRBJ2-2, with 8 bases matching TRBD2. The length of the CDR3 is 15 residues. In germline, CDR1 is MDHEN, CDR2 SYDVKM. With V trimmed by 6 bases and J by 0 bases, 3 bases remained unmatched. CDR3 residues: CASRTSGSNTGELFF. CDR3 sequence (DNA): TGTGCCAGCAGAACTAGCGGTTCGAACACCGGGGAGCTGTTTTTT.

The chain recombines TRBV24-1 with TRBJ2-1; unclear D gene. The germline V and J ends were trimmed by 7 bases and 1 base, with 7 bases remaining between them. CDR1 is KGHDR and CDR2 is SFDVKD in the germline V gene. The CDR3 has 13 residues. The CDR3 nucleotides read TGTGCCACCAGCCGAAATTCCTACAATGAGCAGTTCTTC. Translated: CATSRNSYNEQFF.

The CDR3 DNA follows: TGTGCCAGCAGGCCGGGACAGAAGAATCAGCCCCAGCATTTT. Amino acids: CASRPGQKNQPQHF. The chain links TRBV19 to TRBJ1-5; 7 bases align to TRBD1. CDR3 length equals 14 residues. The germline gives CDR1 LNHDA, CDR2 SQIVND (reference sequence). Trimming took 9 bases from V and 4 from J; bases not matched to a gene: 9.

V gene TRBV28 combines with J gene TRBJ2-7, with 11 nucleotides matching TRBD2. This CDR3 contains 15 residues. CDR1 is MDHEN, CDR2 SYDVKM, per germline. Trimming removed 4 bases from V and 1 base from J; junction bases left unmatched: 3. The CDR3 here is CASSSRLAGSYEQYF. Written as DNA, the CDR3 is TGTGCCAGCAGTTCCAGACTAGCGGGATCCTACGAGCAGTACTTC. Based on the CDR3 plus reference TRBV28 and TRBJ2-7, the full variable domain is DVKVTQSSRYLVKRTGEKVFLECVQDMDHENMFWYRQDPGLGLRLIYFSYDVKMKEKGDIPEGYSVSREKKERFSLILESASTNQTSMYLCASSSRLAGSYEQYFGPGTRLTVT.

In its sample, this clone was seen once. The V and J genes are TRBV5-1 and TRBJ1-2; 9 bases are shared with TRBD1. After removal of 2 bases from V and 4 bases from J, the junction contained 6 bases not matched to a gene. The germline gives CDR1 SGHRS, CDR2 YFSETQ. The CDR3 has 15 amino acids. In DNA form, the CDR3 reads TGCGCCAGCAGCTTCGGGGACAGGGAGGTCTATGGCTACACCTTC. Its protein is CASSFGDREVYGYTF. Drawing the rest from reference TRBV5-1 and TRBJ1-2, the complete variable domain is KAGVTQTPRYLIKTRGQQVTLSCSPISGHRSVSWYQQTPGQGLQFLFEYFSETQRNKGNFPGRFSGRQFSNSRSEMNVSTLELGDSALYLCASSFGDREVYGYTFGSGTRLTVV.

Comments on this clone: The junction does not match germline at one end; this may be a read error. V is TRBV7-7 and J is TRBJ2-2, with 14 positions matching TRBD2. The CDR3 contains 19 residues. CDR1 and CDR2 from the germline V gene are SSHAT and FNYEAQ (reference sequence). The CDR3 DNA follows: TGTGCTAGCAGCCTCGGGACTAGCGGGAGCCGACAAAGGACCGGGGAGCTGTTTTTT. This translates into CASSLGTSGSRQRTGELFF.

The chain links TRBV27 to TRBJ2-3; possibly TRBD1 or TRBD2 for D (5 bases each). CDR1 is MNHEY and CDR2 is SMNVEV in the germline V gene (reference sequence). The ends were cut back, 6 bases at V and 0 bases at J, with 28 bases in the middle. This CDR3 region has 20 residues. For the CDR3, the DNA is TGTGCCAGCAGCCCCATCGGGACCCCGCGCCGTAAAACTAGCACAGATACGCAGTATTTT. Translation gives CASSPIGTPRRKTSTDTQYF.